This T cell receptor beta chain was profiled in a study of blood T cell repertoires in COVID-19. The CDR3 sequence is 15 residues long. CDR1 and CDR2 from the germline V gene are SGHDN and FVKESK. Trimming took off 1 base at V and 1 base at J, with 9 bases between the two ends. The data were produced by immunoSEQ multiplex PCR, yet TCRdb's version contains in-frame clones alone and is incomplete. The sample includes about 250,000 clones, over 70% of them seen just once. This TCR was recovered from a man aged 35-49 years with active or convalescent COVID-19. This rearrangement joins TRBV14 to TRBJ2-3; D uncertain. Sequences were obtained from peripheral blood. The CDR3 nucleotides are TGTGCCAGCAGCCAAGTCGAGACTCGCACAGATACGCAGTATTTT. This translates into CASSQVETRTDTQYF.